This T cell receptor (beta chain) was obtained from a study of cytomegalovirus exposure and HLA in healthy donors. Study observations and caveats: Highly shared sequence variants in one cluster were likely a sequencing artifact. In a later analysis, TCR beta V- and J-gene trimming showed a link to a missense DCLRE1C variant.

A remark on this clone: What it binds is not known.

The PCR employed 60 Vbeta primers together with 13 Jbeta primers. Libraries were prepared by immunoSEQ multiplex PCR; TCRdb keeps only in-frame clonotypes and omits some of them. The sample has 100,000 to 150,000 clones, over 65% seen once; the top ten hold around 20%. V lost 3 bases and J 0 bases, leaving 9 bases between the germline ends. This CDR3 region has 14 residues. Germline lookup yields CDR1 SNHLY and CDR2 FYNNEI. Samples came from healthy bone marrow donors. Donors were nominally healthy when sampled, though unrecorded immune exposures were likely. Sequenced input: PBMCs. The chain has TRBV2 and TRBJ2-7; maybe TRBD1 (5 bases). The receptor was isolated from a man between 18 and 35 years old in good health and CMV-seropositive. Written as DNA, the CDR3 is TGTGCCAGCAGTGACGTGGGGCCCTCCTACGAGCAGTACTTC. Protein: CASSDVGPSYEQYF.